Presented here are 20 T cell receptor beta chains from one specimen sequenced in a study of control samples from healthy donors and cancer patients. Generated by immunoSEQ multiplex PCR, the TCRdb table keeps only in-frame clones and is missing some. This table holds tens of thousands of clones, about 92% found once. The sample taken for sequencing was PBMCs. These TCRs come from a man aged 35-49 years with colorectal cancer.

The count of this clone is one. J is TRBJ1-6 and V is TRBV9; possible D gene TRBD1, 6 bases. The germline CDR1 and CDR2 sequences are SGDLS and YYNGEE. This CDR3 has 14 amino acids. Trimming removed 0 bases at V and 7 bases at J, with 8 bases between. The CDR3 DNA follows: TGTGCCAGCAGCGTAGGACAGGCAAATTCACCCCTCCACTTT. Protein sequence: CASSVGQANSPLHF.

CDR3 DNA sequence: TGTGCCAGCAGCCTTCAGCGTACAACTAATGAAAAACTGTTTTTT. It translates to CASSLQRTTNEKLFF. The chain combines TRBV7-2 with TRBJ1-4; unclear D gene. V gave up 5 bases and J gave up 0 bases, with 10 bases separating them. CDR3 length: 15 residues. The V gene's germline CDR1 is SGHTA and CDR2 FQGNSA.

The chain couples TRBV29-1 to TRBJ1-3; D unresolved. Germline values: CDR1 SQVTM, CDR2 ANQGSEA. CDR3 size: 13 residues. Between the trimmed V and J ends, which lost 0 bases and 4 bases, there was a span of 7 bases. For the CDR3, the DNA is TGCAGCGTTGAAGACCTGGGGGGAAACACCATATATTTT. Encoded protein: CSVEDLGGNTIYF.

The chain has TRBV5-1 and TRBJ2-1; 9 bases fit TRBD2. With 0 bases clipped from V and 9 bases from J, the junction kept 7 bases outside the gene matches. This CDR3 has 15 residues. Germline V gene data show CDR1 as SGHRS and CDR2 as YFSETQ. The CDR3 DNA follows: TGCGCCAGCAGCTTGGGGGGAACTAGCGGGTCTGAGCAGTTCTTC. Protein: CASSLGGTSGSEQFF. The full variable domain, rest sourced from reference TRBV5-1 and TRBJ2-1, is KAGVTQTPRYLIKTRGQQVTLSCSPISGHRSVSWYQQTPGQGLQFLFEYFSETQRNKGNFPGRFSGRQFSNSRSEMNVSTLELGDSALYLCASSLGGTSGSEQFFGPGTRLTVL.

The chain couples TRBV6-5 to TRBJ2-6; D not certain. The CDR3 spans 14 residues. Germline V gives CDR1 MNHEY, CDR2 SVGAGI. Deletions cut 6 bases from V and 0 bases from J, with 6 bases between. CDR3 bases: TGTGCCAGCAGCCTGCTCTCTGGGGCCAACGTCCTGACTTTC. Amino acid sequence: CASSLLSGANVLTF.

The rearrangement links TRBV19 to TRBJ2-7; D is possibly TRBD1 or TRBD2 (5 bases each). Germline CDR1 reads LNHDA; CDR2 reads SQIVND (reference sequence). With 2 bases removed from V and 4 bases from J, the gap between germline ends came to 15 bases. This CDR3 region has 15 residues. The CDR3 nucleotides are TGTGCCAGTAGTATATACTTGGGACCACTATACGAGCAGTACTTC. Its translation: CASSIYLGPLYEQYF.

In DNA, the CDR3 is TGTGCCACCAGCAAGGATGGCAAAAACATTCAGTACTTC. Translation: CATSKDGKNIQYF. The V call is TRBV15, the J call TRBJ2-4, with D unresolved. The germline CDR1 and CDR2 sequences are LNHNV and YYDKDF (reference sequence). V was clipped by 4 bases and J by 3 bases, with 7 bases between them. This CDR3 contains 13 residues.

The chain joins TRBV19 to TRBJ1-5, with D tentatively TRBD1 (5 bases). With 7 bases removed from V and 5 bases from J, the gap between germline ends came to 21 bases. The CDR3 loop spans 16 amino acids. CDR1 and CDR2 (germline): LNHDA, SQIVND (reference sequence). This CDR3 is CASTQRTGGFHQPQHF. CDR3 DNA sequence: TGTGCCAGTACCCAAAGAACGGGGGGGTTTCATCAGCCCCAGCATTTT.

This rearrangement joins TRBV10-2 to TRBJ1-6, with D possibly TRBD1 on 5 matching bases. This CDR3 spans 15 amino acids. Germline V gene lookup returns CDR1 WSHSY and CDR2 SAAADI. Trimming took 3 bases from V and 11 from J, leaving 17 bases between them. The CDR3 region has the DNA TGCGCCAGCAGTGATCCGACAGTCGGAAAGACACCCCTCCACTTT. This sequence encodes CASSDPTVGKTPLHF.

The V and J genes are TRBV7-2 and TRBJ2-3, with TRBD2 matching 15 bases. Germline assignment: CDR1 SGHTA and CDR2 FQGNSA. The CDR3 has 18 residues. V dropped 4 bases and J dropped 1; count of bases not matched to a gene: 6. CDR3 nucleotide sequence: TGTGCCAGCAGCTCCTCGGGACTAGCGGGGGGACGCACAGATACGCAGTATTTT. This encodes CASSSSGLAGGRTDTQYF.

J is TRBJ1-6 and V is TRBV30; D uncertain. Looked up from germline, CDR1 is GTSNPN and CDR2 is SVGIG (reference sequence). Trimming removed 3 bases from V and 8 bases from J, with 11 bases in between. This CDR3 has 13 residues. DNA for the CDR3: TGTGCCTGGAGATCTGAGACCTATTCACCCCTCCACTTT. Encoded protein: CAWRSETYSPLHF. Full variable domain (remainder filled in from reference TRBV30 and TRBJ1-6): SQTIHQWPATLVQPVGSPLSLECTVEGTSNPNLYWYRQAAGRGLQLLFYSVGIGQISSEVPQNLSASRPQDRQFILSSKKLLLSDSGFYLCAWRSETYSPLHFGNGTRLTVT.

CDR3 amino acids: CASSQGGQGRETQYF. In DNA, the CDR3 is TGTGCCAGCAGCCAAGGCGGACAGGGACGAGAGACCCAGTACTTC. The V and J genes are TRBV3-1 (or the pseudogene TRBV3-2) and TRBJ2-5, with 8 positions matching TRBD1. The CDR3 runs to 15 residues. Germline lookup yields CDR1 LGHDT and CDR2 YNNKEL (reference sequence). V shed 1 base, J shed 4 bases, and the junction held 5 bases outside the gene matches.

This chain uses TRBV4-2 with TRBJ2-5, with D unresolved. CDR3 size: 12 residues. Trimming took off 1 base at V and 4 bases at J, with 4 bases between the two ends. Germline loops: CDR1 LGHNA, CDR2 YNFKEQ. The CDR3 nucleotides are TGTGCCAGCAGCCAAGGACGAGAGACCCAGTACTTC. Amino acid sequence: CASSQGRETQYF.

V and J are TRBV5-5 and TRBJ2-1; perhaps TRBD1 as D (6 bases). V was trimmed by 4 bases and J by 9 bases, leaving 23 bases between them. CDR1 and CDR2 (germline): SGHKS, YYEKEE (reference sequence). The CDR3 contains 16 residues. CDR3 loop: CASSATPGATLGEQFF. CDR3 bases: TGTGCCAGCAGCGCGACACCAGGGGCGACCCTGGGTGAGCAGTTCTTC.

This CDR3 reads CASSLGFAGTNEKLFF. Written as DNA, the CDR3 is TGTGCCAGCAGCTTAGGATTCGCGGGAACTAATGAAAAACTGTTTTTT. V usage is TRBV5-5 and J usage is TRBJ1-4; no firm D call. CDR1 is SGHKS, CDR2 YYEKEE, per germline (reference sequence). The CDR3 consists of 16 residues. V lost 2 bases to trimming and J lost 1 base, with 12 bases between them.

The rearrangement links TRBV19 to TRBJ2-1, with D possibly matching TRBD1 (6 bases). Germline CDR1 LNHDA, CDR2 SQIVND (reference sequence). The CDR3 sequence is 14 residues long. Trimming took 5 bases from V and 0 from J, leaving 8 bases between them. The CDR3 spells CASSQGLSYNEQFF. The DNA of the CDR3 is TGTGCCAGTAGTCAGGGGCTCTCCTACAATGAGCAGTTCTTC.

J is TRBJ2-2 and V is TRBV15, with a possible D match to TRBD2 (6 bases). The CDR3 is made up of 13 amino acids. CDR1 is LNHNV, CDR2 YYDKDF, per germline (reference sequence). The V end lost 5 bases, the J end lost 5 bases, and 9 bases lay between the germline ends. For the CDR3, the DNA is TGTGCCACCAGCGGACGGGGGACCGGGGAGCTGTTTTTT. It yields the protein CATSGRGTGELFF. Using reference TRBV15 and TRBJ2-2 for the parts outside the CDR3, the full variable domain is DAMVIQNPRYQVTQFGKPVTLSCSQTLNHNVMYWYQQKSSQAPKLLFHYYDKDFNNEADTPDNFQSRRPNTSFCFLDIRSPGLGDTAMYLCATSGRGTGELFFGEGSRLTVL.

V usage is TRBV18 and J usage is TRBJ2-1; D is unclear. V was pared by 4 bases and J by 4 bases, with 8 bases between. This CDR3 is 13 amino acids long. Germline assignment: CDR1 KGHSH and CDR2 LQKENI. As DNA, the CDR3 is TGTGCCAGCTCACTAGAGCAGTACAATGAGCAGTTCTTC. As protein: CASSLEQYNEQFF.

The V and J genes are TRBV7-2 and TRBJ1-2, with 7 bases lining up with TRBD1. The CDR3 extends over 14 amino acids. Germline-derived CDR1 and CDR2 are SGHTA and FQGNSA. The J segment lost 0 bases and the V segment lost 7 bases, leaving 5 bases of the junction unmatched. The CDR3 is CASTRDSSNYGYTF. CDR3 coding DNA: TGTGCCAGCACAAGGGACAGCTCTAACTATGGCTACACCTTC.

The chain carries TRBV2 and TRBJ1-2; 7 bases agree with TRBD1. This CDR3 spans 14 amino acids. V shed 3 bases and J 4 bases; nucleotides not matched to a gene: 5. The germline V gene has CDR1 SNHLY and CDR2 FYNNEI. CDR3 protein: CASSDQGGAYGYTF. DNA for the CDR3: TGTGCCAGCAGTGACCAGGGGGGGGCCTATGGCTACACCTTC.